This T cell receptor beta chain was profiled in a study of T cell responses to AZD1222 COVID-19 vaccine. Study-wide results and caveats: Clonal diversity was possibly underestimated, and white British individuals and females predominated among donors. It was only a handful of AZD1222 recipients who were seropositive at baseline. Close to half of spike-specific TCRs reportedly recognize unmutated variant regions.

Comment on this clone: Antigen: not known.

Looked up from germline, CDR1 is LNHDA and CDR2 is SQIVND (reference sequence). There are 16 residues in the CDR3. V lost 3 bases and J lost 8, with 22 bases in between. TCRdb's table, derived via immunoSEQ multiplex PCR, lists solely in-frame clones and lacks some. Among about 89,000 clones listed, approximately 90% were seen once. Second-dose recipients at about 4 or about 12 weeks were treated as one pooled group. The sequence derives from an adult who received the AZD1222 COVID-19 vaccine. The input for sequencing was peripheral blood, taken 28 days after the second AZD1222 dose. V usage is TRBV19 and J usage is TRBJ1-2, with TRBD1 as a possible D gene (6 bases). CDR3 sequence (DNA): TGTGCCAGTAGTATCAACTCTCATCGACAGGCGGGCGGCTACACCTTC. This sequence encodes CASSINSHRQAGGYTF.